Listed below are T cell receptor beta chains from one sample, sequenced in a study of T cell responses to AZD1222 COVID-19 vaccine. Sequencing used immunoSEQ multiplex PCR; TCRdb keeps in-frame clones, though not all of them. This table has 99,000 or so clones, roughly 93% appearing once. Sequenced material: peripheral blood, taken on day 0 of AZD1222 vaccination. Every receptor here comes from an adult in good health. Both conserved end residues are part of each CDR3. D genes are given only for firm matches. The size of a clone is reported for some rows only, either as once, few or many, or as a class for expanded clones.

j_call | v_call | d_call | clone_size | cdr3_nt | cdr3_aa
TRBJ2-3 | TRBV5-4 | NA | NA | TGTGCCAGCAGCACAAACAGCGCCAAGGCAGATACGCAGTATTTT | CASSTNSAKADTQYF
TRBJ2-1 | TRBV6-5 | NA | NA | TGTGCCAGCAGTCCGGGCCTAAATGAGCAGTTCTTC | CASSPGLNEQFF
TRBJ1-5 | TRBV20-1 | TRBD1 | NA | TGCAGTGCTAGTGCCCCGGGACAGGGGTGGGGCAATCAGCCCCAGCATTTT | CSASAPGQGWGNQPQHF
TRBJ2-3 | TRBV7-2 | NA | NA | TGTGCCAGCAGCCCTTCTGTTGCTAGCACAGATACGCAGTATTTT | CASSPSVASTDTQYF
TRBJ2-1 | TRBV18 | NA | NA | TGTGCCAGCTCACCACTCACTGGGCGGATGAGCTCCTACAATGAGCAGTTCTTC | CASSPLTGRMSSYNEQFF
TRBJ2-2 | TRBV7-8 | TRBD1 | NA | TGTGCCAGCAGCTTCAGGGGGCGCAACACCGGGGAGCTGTTTTTT | CASSFRGRNTGELFF
TRBJ2-3 | TRBV13 | TRBD2 | NA | TGTGCCAGCAGCTTAGGTGGTAGCGGGAGAGGCACAGATACGCAGTATTTT | CASSLGGSGRGTDTQYF
TRBJ1-2 | TRBV29-1 | NA | NA | TGCAGCGTCGAAACTAGGTCGGAAGGCTACACCTTC | CSVETRSEGYTF
TRBJ1-5 | TRBV3-1/TRBV3-2 | TRBD1 | NA | TGTGCCAGCAGCCAGGCAGGGGGCGATCAGCCCCAGCATTTT | CASSQAGGDQPQHF
TRBJ2-3 | TRBV4-3 | TRBD2 | NA | TGCGCCAGCAGCCACCAGGGAGGAGCGGGGGACAATAGCACAGATACGCAGTATTTT | CASSHQGGAGDNSTDTQYF
TRBJ2-3 | TRBV5-1 | TRBD2 | NA | TGCGCCAGCAGGAGCGGGAGTAGAACAGATACGCAGTATTTT | CASRSGSRTDTQYF
TRBJ2-3 | TRBV3-1/TRBV3-2 | NA | NA | TGTGCCAGCAGCCAAGGAGGACGGACGCAGTATTTT | CASSQGGRTQYF
TRBJ1-1 | TRBV13 | NA | NA | TGTGCCAGCAGGGGCGTGGGGAGCCCAGACACTGAAGCTTTCTTT | CASRGVGSPDTEAFF
TRBJ2-2 | TRBV3-1/TRBV3-2 | TRBD1 | once | TGTGCCAGCAGCCACGCAGGGGGGAACACCGGGGAGCTGTTTTTT | CASSHAGGNTGELFF
TRBJ1-1 | TRBV28 | NA | NA | TGTGCCAGCACCGCCGGGAACACTGAAGCTTTCTTT | CASTAGNTEAFF
TRBJ2-7 | TRBV5-6 | TRBD1 | NA | TGTGCCAGCAGCCGCCCCTCCGGGACAGGGCGGTACGAGCAGTACTTC | CASSRPSGTGRYEQYF
TRBJ2-3 | TRBV5-6 | NA | NA | TGTGCCAGCAGCTTGGTTCCGAGTACAGATACGCAGTATTTT | CASSLVPSTDTQYF
TRBJ1-1 | TRBV7-2 | NA | NA | TGTGCCAGCAGCACCGACAGAACTGAAGCTTTCTTT | CASSTDRTEAFF
TRBJ2-4 | TRBV9 | NA | NA | TGTGCCAGCAGCGCCCCGACAGCAGTCTTAGCCAAAAACATTCAGTACTTC | CASSAPTAVLAKNIQYF
TRBJ1-5 | TRBV28 | NA | NA | TGTGCCAGCAGTTTAATAACAGCCACTGGCAATCAGCCCCAGCATTTT | CASSLITATGNQPQHF
TRBJ1-2 | TRBV6-2/TRBV6-3 | NA | NA | TGTGCCAGCAGTTCCTCCGAATCTGGCTACACCTTC | CASSSSESGYTF
TRBJ2-5 | TRBV5-1 | NA | NA | TGCGCCAGCAGCGCCGGGACGACTCAAGAGACCCAGTACTTC | CASSAGTTQETQYF
TRBJ2-7 | TRBV5-6 | TRBD1 | NA | TGTGCCAGCAGCCCAAGGGACAGGCACCCCTACGAGCAGTACTTC | CASSPRDRHPYEQYF
TRBJ2-4 | TRBV25-1 | NA | NA | TGTGCCAGCAGTGAATCTCTAGCCAAAAACATTCAGTACTTC | CASSESLAKNIQYF
TRBJ2-7 | TRBV5-4 | TRBD2 | NA | TGTGCCAGCAGCAAAGGACTAGCGGGAGGCGAGCAGTACTTC | CASSKGLAGGEQYF
TRBJ1-2 | TRBV11-2 | NA | NA | TGTGCCAGCAGCTTTTTGACATATCGCGTTAACTATGGCTACACCTTC | CASSFLTYRVNYGYTF
TRBJ2-1 | TRBV3-1/TRBV3-2 | TRBD2 | NA | TGTGCCAGCAGCCCGGGACTAGCGGGATACAATGAGCAGTTCTTC | CASSPGLAGYNEQFF
TRBJ2-7 | TRBV30 | NA | NA | TGTGCCTGGAGTGTTGGTGGGAGCCTCTACGAGCAGTACTTC | CAWSVGGSLYEQYF
TRBJ1-1 | TRBV19 | NA | NA | TGTGCCAGTAGCCAACAAGGCGGCACTGAAGCTTTCTTT | CASSQQGGTEAFF
TRBJ2-1 | TRBV4-3 | TRBD2 | NA | TGCGCCAGCAGCCAAGATTGGGCGGGAGGCTACAATGAGCAGTTCTTC | CASSQDWAGGYNEQFF
TRBJ2-2 | TRBV18 | TRBD2 | NA | TGTGCCAGCTCACCGAACGTACTAGCGGGAGTCACCGGGGAGCTGTTTTTT | CASSPNVLAGVTGELFF
TRBJ2-5 | TRBV6-5 | NA | NA | TGTGCCAGCATTGTTCGGGGGGCCAGGGAGACCCAGTACTTC | CASIVRGARETQYF
TRBJ1-5 | TRBV6-5 | NA | once | TGTGCCAGCACGGGGTGGACAGTCGGCAATCAGCCCCAGCATTTT | CASTGWTVGNQPQHF
TRBJ1-2 | TRBV3-1/TRBV3-2 | TRBD1 | NA | TGTGCCAGCAGCCACAGGGGGACTAACTATGGCTACACCTTC | CASSHRGTNYGYTF
TRBJ2-2 | TRBV9 | TRBD1 | NA | TGTGCCAGCAGCGGACGACAGGGGGCGAACACCGGGGAGCTGTTTTTT | CASSGRQGANTGELFF
TRBJ2-7 | TRBV11-2 | TRBD2 | NA | TGTGCCAGCAGTCGAGAGCGGGGTCTGACCTACGAGCAGTACTTC | CASSRERGLTYEQYF
TRBJ2-7 | TRBV2 | NA | NA | TGTGCCAGCACCCCCGACAGCTACGAGCAGTACTTC | CASTPDSYEQYF
TRBJ2-1 | TRBV3-1/TRBV3-2 | NA | NA | TGTGCCAGCAGCCGGGGGCACAATGAGCAGTTCTTC | CASSRGHNEQFF
TRBJ1-1 | TRBV27 | NA | NA | TGTGCCAGCAAGGGTCTTTACAGGGACGACACTGAAGCTTTCTTT | CASKGLYRDDTEAFF
TRBJ1-6 | TRBV3-1/TRBV3-2 | NA | once | TGTGCCAGCAGCCAAGAGGGGTATAATTCACCCCTCCACTTT | CASSQEGYNSPLHF
TRBJ2-3 | TRBV5-1 | NA | NA | TGCGCCAGCAGCTTGTTGTTTGCGGATACGCAGTATTTT | CASSLLFADTQYF
TRBJ1-1 | TRBV7-9 | NA | NA | TGTGCCAGCAGCCACAGCGGGGGGACTGAAGCTTTCTTT | CASSHSGGTEAFF
TRBJ1-5 | TRBV19 | NA | NA | TGTGCCAGTAGTATAGGGGTTTGGCAGCCCCAGCATTTT | CASSIGVWQPQHF
TRBJ1-1 | TRBV25-1 | NA | once | TGTGCCAGCAGTGAATACCGCGGGGGCCGGGCGAACACTGAAGCTTTCTTT | CASSEYRGGRANTEAFF
TRBJ1-5 | TRBV6-2/TRBV6-3 | TRBD1 | NA | TGTGCCAGCAGTGGACTCGACAGGGGTGGCAATCAGCCCCAGCATTTT | CASSGLDRGGNQPQHF
TRBJ1-1 | TRBV4-2 | TRBD1 | NA | TGTGCCAGCAGCCAAGCGGCCCCAGGGGGGAACACTGAAGCTTTCTTT | CASSQAAPGGNTEAFF
TRBJ2-7 | TRBV7-8 | NA | NA | TGTGCCAGCAGCTCAGGGGCTGGTGCCTACGAGCAGTACTTC | CASSSGAGAYEQYF
TRBJ2-1 | TRBV5-6 | NA | NA | TGTGCCAGCAGCTTGGGGTGGGCCGGACTCTCCTACAATGAGCAGTTCTTC | CASSLGWAGLSYNEQFF
TRBJ1-1 | TRBV19 | NA | NA | TGTGCCAGTAGCCCTATGGTCCGGGAGGAGGGCACTGAAGCTTTCTTT | CASSPMVREEGTEAFF
TRBJ2-5 | TRBV25-1 | NA | NA | TGTGCCAGCAGTTCTACGACCCCGGAGGAGACCCAGTACTTC | CASSSTTPEETQYF
TRBJ2-7 | TRBV27 | NA | NA | TGTGCCAGCAGTTTAAACAGGGCCGAGCAGTACTTC | CASSLNRAEQYF
TRBJ2-3 | TRBV30 | NA | NA | TGTGCCTGGAGCGTCTCCGCAGATACGCAGTATTTT | CAWSVSADTQYF
TRBJ1-3 | TRBV10-3 | NA | once | TGTGCCATCAGTGGGACGAAAGGTGGAAACACCATATATTTT | CAISGTKGGNTIYF
TRBJ2-1 | TRBV29-1 | TRBD1 | NA | TGCAGCGTTGCTCCGGGACAGGCGCCCTACAATGAGCAGTTCTTC | CSVAPGQAPYNEQFF
TRBJ2-3 | TRBV1 | NA | NA | TGCACCAGCAGCTCCCCGGCCGAGGACAGGGGCACAGATACGCAGTATTTT | CTSSSPAEDRGTDTQYF
TRBJ1-4 | TRBV4-2 | NA | NA | TGTGCCAGCAGCCAAGACCAGGTGCAAGAAAAACTGTTTTTT | CASSQDQVQEKLFF
TRBJ2-2 | TRBV28 | TRBD2 | once | TGTGCCAGCAGTTGGGCGGGAGGGACCGGGGAGCTGTTTTTT | CASSWAGGTGELFF
TRBJ1-2 | TRBV29-1 | NA | few | TGCAGCGCTCGTGATACAGGGAACTATGGCTACACCTTC | CSARDTGNYGYTF
TRBJ2-7 | TRBV15 | NA | once | TGTGCCACCAGCAGAGATGGAACGTCCTACGAGCAGTACTTC | CATSRDGTSYEQYF
TRBJ2-7 | TRBV5-6 | NA | NA | TGTGCCAGCAGATCAAGGGAAACCTACGAGCAGTACTTC | CASRSRETYEQYF